The entry that follows covers one T cell receptor beta chain sequence. The data originate from a study of OX40 agonist ivuxolimab in advanced cancers. Study-wide background: Eligibility admitted prior anti-PD-1, anti-PD-L1 or anti-CTLA-4 therapy; about 40% had some.

TCRdb's table, derived via immunoSEQ multiplex PCR, lists solely in-frame clones and lacks some. The sample shows under 25,000 clones, just over 85% of them seen only once. This CDR3 is built from 14 residues. The V and J ends lost 3 bases and 5 bases respectively, with 10 bases between them. CDR1 and CDR2 from the germline V gene are SGHVS and FNYEAQ. The input for sequencing was CD4+ or CD8+ T cells sorted from blood, taken in a trial of the OX40 agonist ivuxolimab. V gene TRBV7-6 combines with J gene TRBJ1-4; tentative D call: TRBD1 (6 bases). This TCR was recovered from an adult with an advanced solid tumor such as melanoma, head and neck, liver or kidney cancer. DNA for the CDR3: TGTGCCAGCAGCTTTTTCAGGGGAAATGAAAAACTGTTTTTT. Protein product: CASSFFRGNEKLFF.